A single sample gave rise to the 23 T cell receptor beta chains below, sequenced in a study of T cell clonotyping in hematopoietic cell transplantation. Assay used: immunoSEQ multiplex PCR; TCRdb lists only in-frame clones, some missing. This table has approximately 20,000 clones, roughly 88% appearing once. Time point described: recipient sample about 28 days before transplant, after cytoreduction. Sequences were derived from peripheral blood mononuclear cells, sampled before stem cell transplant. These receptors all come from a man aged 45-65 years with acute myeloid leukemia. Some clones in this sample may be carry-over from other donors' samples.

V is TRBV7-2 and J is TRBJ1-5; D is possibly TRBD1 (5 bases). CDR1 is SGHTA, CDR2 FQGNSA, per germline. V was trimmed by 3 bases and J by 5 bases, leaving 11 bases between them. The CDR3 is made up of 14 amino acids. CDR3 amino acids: CASSLSGADQPQHF. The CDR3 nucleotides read TGTGCCAGCAGCTTGAGCGGGGCGGATCAGCCCCAGCATTTT.

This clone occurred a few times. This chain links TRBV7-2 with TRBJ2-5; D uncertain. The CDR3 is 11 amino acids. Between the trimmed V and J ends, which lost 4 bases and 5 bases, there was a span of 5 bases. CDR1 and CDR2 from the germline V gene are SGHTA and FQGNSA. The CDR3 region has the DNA TGTGCCAGCAGCTACGAGGAGACCCAGTACTTC. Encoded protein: CASSYEETQYF.

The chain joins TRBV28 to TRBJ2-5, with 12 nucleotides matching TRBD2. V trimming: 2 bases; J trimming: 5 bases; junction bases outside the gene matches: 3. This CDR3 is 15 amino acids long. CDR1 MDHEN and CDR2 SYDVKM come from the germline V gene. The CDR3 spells CASSLLAGGQETQYF. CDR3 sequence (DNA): TGTGCCAGCAGTTTACTAGCGGGGGGGCAGGAGACCCAGTACTTC.

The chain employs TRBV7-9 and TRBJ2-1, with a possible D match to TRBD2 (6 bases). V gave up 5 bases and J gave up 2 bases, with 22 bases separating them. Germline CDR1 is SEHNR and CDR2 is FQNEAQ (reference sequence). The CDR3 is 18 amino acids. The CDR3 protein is CASSQTGLRTIAYNEQFF. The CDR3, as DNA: TGTGCCAGCAGCCAAACTGGATTGAGGACTATCGCCTACAATGAGCAGTTCTTC.

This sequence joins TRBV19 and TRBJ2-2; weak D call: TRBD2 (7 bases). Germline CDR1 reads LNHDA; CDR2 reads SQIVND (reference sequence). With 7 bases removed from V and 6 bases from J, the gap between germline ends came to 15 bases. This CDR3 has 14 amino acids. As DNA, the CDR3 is TGTGCCAGTACGGGGACACGGGGGGCCGGGGAGCTGTTTTTT. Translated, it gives CASTGTRGAGELFF.

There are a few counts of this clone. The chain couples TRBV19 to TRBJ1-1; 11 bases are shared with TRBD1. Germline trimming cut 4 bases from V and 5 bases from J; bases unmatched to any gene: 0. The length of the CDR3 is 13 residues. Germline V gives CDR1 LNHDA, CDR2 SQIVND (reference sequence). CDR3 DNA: TGTGCCAGTAGTAGGGACAGGGGGACTGAAGCTTTCTTT. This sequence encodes CASSRDRGTEAFF. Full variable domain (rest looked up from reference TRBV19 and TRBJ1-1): DGGITQSPKYLFRKEGQNVTLSCEQNLNHDAMYWYRQDPGQGLRLIYYSQIVNDFQKGDIAEGYSVSREKKESFPLTVTSAQKNPTAFYLCASSRDRGTEAFFGQGTRLTVV.

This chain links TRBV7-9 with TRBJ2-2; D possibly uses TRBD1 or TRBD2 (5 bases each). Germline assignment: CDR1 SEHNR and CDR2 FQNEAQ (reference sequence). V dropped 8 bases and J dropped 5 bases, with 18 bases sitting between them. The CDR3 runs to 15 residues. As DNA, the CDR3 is TGTGCCAGCGCCTACGGGACGGCGAGAACCGGGGAGCTGTTTTTT. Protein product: CASAYGTARTGELFF. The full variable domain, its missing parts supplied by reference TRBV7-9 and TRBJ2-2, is DTGVSQNPRHKITKRGQNVTFRCDPISEHNRLYWYRQTLGQGPEFLTYFQNEAQLEKSRLLSDRFSAERPKGSFSTLEIQRTEQGDSAMYLCASAYGTARTGELFFGEGSRLTVL.

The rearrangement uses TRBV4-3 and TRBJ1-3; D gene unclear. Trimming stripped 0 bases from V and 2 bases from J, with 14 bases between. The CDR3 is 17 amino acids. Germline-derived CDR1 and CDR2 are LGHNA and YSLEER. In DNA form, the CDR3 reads TGCGCCAGCAGCCAAGATTTGAGATCCCAGGCTGGAAACACCATATATTTT. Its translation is CASSQDLRSQAGNTIYF.

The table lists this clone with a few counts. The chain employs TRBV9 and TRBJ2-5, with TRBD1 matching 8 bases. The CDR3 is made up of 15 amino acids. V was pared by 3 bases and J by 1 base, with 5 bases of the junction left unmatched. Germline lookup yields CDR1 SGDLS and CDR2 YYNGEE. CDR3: CASSGVDRGQETQYF. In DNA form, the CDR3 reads TGTGCCAGCAGCGGCGTCGACAGGGGCCAAGAGACCCAGTACTTC. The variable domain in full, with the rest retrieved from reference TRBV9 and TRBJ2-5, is DSGVTQTPKHLITATGQRVTLRCSPRSGDLSVYWYQQSLDQGLQFLIQYYNGEERAKGNILERFSAQQFPDLHSELNLSSLELGDSALYFCASSGVDRGQETQYFGPGTRLLVL.

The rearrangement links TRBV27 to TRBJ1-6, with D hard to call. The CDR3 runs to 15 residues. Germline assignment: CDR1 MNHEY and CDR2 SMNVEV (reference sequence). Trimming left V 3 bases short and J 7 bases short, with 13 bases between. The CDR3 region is CASSFGGNRNSPLHF. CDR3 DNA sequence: TGTGCCAGCAGTTTTGGCGGGAATCGCAATTCACCCCTCCACTTT.

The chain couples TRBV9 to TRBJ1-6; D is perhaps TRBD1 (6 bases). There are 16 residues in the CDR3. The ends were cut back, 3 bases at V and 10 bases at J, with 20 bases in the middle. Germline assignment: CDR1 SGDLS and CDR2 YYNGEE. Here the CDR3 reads CASSAPRLGGGSPLHF. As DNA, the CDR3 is TGTGCCAGCAGCGCCCCCCGATTGGGGGGCGGATCACCCCTCCACTTT.

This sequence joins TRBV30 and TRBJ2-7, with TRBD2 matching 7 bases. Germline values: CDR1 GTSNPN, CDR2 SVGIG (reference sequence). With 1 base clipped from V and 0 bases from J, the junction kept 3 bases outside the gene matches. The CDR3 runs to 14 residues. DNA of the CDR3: TGTGCCTGGAGTGGTGGGGGGGACTCCTACGAGCAGTACTTC. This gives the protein CAWSGGGDSYEQYF.

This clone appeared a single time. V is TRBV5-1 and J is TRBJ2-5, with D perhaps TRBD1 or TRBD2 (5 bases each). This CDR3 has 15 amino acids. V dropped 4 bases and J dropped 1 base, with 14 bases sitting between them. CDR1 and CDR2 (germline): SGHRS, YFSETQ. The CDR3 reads CASSQLWGPQETQYF. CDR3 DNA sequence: TGCGCCAGCAGCCAGTTGTGGGGACCCCAAGAGACCCAGTACTTC.

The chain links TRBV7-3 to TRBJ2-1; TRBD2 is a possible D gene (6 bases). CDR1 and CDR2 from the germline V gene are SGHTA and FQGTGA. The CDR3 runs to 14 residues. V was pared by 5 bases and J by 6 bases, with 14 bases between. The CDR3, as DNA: TGTGCCAGCAGCCTAGCGACATGGTCCAATGAGCAGTTCTTC. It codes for CASSLATWSNEQFF.

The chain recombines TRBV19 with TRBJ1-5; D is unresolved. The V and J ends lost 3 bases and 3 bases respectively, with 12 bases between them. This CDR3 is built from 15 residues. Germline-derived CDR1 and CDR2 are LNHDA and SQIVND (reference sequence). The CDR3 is CASSIRSGFNQPQHF. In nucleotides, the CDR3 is TGTGCCAGTAGTATTCGATCGGGTTTCAATCAGCCCCAGCATTTT. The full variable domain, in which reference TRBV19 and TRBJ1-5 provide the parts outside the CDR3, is DGGITQSPKYLFRKEGQNVTLSCEQNLNHDAMYWYRQDPGQGLRLIYYSQIVNDFQKGDIAEGYSVSREKKESFPLTVTSAQKNPTAFYLCASSIRSGFNQPQHFGDGTRLSIL.

CDR3 sequence: CASSLAGSGGNTIYF. CDR3 sequence (DNA): TGTGCCAGCAGCTTAGCGGGGAGCGGTGGAAACACCATATATTTT. The V gene is TRBV11-2, the J gene TRBJ1-3; D is unclear. The CDR3 contains 15 residues. In germline, CDR1 is SGHAT, CDR2 FQNNGV. Trimming took 1 base from V and 3 from J, leaving 10 bases between them.

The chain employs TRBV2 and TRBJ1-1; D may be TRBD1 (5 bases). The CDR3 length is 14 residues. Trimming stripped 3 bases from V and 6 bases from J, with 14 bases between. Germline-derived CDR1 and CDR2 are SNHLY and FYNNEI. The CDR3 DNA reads TGTGCCAGCAGTGATTCAGGGAGGGCGTCTGAAGCTTTCTTT. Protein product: CASSDSGRASEAFF.

The CDR3 protein is CASSDGRGTDTQYF. CDR3 DNA: TGTGCCAGCAGTGACGGGCGGGGCACAGATACGCAGTATTTT. The chain is built from TRBV2 and TRBJ2-3, with D maybe TRBD2 (5 bases). V was trimmed by 3 bases and J by 1 base, leaving 8 bases between them. CDR1 is SNHLY and CDR2 is FYNNEI in the germline V gene. The CDR3 is made up of 14 amino acids. Based on the CDR3 plus reference TRBV2 and TRBJ2-3, the full variable domain is EPEVTQTPSHQVTQMGQEVILRCVPISNHLYFYWYRQILGQKVEFLVSFYNNEISEKSEIFDDQFSVERPDGSNFTLKIRSTKLEDSAMYFCASSDGRGTDTQYFGPGTRLTVL.

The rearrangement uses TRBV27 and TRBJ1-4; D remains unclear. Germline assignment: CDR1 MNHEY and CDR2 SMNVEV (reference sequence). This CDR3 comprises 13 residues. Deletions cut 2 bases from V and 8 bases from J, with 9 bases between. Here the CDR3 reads CASSLEGEEKLFF. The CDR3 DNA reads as TGTGCCAGCAGTTTAGAGGGTGAGGAAAAACTGTTTTTT.

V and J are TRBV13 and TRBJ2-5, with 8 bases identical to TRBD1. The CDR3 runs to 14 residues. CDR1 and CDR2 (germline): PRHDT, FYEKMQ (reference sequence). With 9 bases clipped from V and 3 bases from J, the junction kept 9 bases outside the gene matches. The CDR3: CASRLAGGEETQYF. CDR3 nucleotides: TGTGCCAGTAGGTTGGCAGGGGGCGAAGAGACCCAGTACTTC.

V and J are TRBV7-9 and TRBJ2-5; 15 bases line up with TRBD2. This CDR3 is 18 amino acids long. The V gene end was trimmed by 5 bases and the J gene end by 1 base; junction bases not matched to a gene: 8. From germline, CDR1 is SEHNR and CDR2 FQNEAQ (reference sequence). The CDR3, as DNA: TGTGCCAGCAGCACGGGACTAGCGGGGGGAAACTTCCAAGAGACCCAGTACTTC. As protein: CASSTGLAGGNFQETQYF. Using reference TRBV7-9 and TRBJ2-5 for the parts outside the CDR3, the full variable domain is DTGVSQNPRHKITKRGQNVTFRCDPISEHNRLYWYRQTLGQGPEFLTYFQNEAQLEKSRLLSDRFSAERPKGSFSTLEIQRTEQGDSAMYLCASSTGLAGGNFQETQYFGPGTRLLVL.

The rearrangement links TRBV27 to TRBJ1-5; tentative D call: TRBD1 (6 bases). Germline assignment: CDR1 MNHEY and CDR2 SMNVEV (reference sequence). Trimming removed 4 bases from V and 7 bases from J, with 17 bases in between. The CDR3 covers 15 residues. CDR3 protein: CASSSHDRIPQPQHF. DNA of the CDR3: TGTGCCAGCAGTTCACATGACAGGATTCCCCAGCCCCAGCATTTT.

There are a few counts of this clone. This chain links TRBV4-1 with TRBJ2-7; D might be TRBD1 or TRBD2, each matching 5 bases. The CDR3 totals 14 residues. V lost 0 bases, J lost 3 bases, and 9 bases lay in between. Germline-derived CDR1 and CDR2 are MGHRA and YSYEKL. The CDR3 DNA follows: TGCGCCAGCAGCCAAGATCCTGGGGGCTACGAGCAGTACTTC. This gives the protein CASSQDPGGYEQYF.